This T cell receptor beta chain was sequenced for a study of cytomegalovirus exposure and HLA in healthy donors. Overall study results and limits: Later analysis placed DRB1 highest and HLA-C lowest in TCR association rates, which differed by HLA locus.

Comment on this clone: Its antigen remains unidentified.

PCR used 60 Vbeta primers and 13 Jbeta primers. Sequenced by immunoSEQ multiplex PCR; TCRdb stores in-frame clones only, minus some. The sample contains roughly 90,000 clones, around 84% of which appear only once. Sequenced material: PBMCs. The TCR was taken from a man aged 18 to 29 in good health and CMV-seronegative.

The CDR3, as DNA: TGCAGCGTTGCGGGGCTCGGGACAGATAGCAATCAGCCCCAGCATTTT. This codes for CSVAGLGTDSNQPQHF. The chain joins TRBV29-1 to TRBJ1-5; the match to TRBD1 covers 7 bases. Per germline, CDR1 SQVTM and CDR2 ANQGSEA. The CDR3 covers 16 residues. V shed 4 bases, J shed 0 bases, and the junction held 9 bases outside the gene matches.